The present T cell receptor (beta chain) was sequenced within a study of blood T cells in healthy people across ages. With a J-beta primer mix and a sample-barcoded 5' primer, a second PCR ran roughly 6 to 12 cycles. MiXCR, run by TCRdb on the 5' RACE reads, gives a single entry per CDR3 protein. Among about 320,000 distinct CDR3 sequences, around 30% were seen once, and the ten largest hold roughly 28%. Study conclusions and caveats: Per million T cells, the diversity of TCR beta decreased roughly linearly as age advanced.

Germline CDR1 and CDR2: DFQATT and SNEGSKA (reference sequence). The CDR3 has 14 residues. V was clipped by 0 bases and J by 6 bases, with 14 bases between them. About this clonotype: Its specificity is not known.

Sequenced: blood. This clonotype was sampled from a woman aged 70-85 years in good health. This chain uses TRBV20-1 with TRBJ1-2; D is perhaps TRBD1 (5 bases). The CDR3 sequence: CSARDYGEGDGYTF. For the CDR3, the DNA is TGCAGTGCTAGAGATTACGGGGAAGGGGATGGCTACACCTTC.